Below, 24 T cell receptor beta chains from the same sample are listed, as sequenced in a study of beta chain features in type 1 diabetes. Isolated RNA was reverse transcribed in full, so expressed TCRB transcripts were sequenced. Assay: immunoSEQ multiplex PCR; the TCRdb copy retains only in-frame clones and omits some. The table records just over 150,000 clones, around 10% of them present only once. Sequenced input: central memory CD4+ T cells from blood. These receptors all stem from a man between 18 and 35 years old in good health.

J is TRBJ1-1 and V is TRBV2; the D gene is possibly TRBD1 (5 bases). From germline, CDR1 is SNHLY and CDR2 FYNNEI. V shed 8 bases and J shed 4 bases, with 14 bases lying between them. The CDR3 consists of 13 residues. The CDR3 nucleotides are TGTGCCAGCGAATATTATGGGGGCACTGAAGCTTTCTTT. Its protein product is CASEYYGGTEAFF.

This clone was seen a handful of times. The rearrangement joins TRBV18 to TRBJ1-5; D is possibly TRBD1 (6 bases). This CDR3 region has 15 residues. CDR1 is KGHSH and CDR2 is LQKENI in the germline V gene. The V end was cut by 3 bases, the J end by 10 bases, with 19 bases between. This chain's CDR3 is CASSPVQGSLGPQHF. In DNA, the CDR3 is TGTGCCAGCTCACCGGTACAGGGCTCGCTTGGTCCCCAGCATTTT. Full variable domain (remainder filled in from reference TRBV18 and TRBJ1-5): NAGVMQNPRHLVRRRGQEARLRCSPMKGHSHVYWYRQLPEEGLKFMVYLQKENIIDESGMPKERFSAEFPKEGPSILRIQQVVRGDSAAYFCASSPVQGSLGPQHFGDGTRLSIL.

This clone was detected a few times. V gene TRBV4-2 combines with J gene TRBJ2-5, with 7 bases matching TRBD1. The CDR3 is 14 residues long. Trimming took 4 bases from V and 2 from J; bases not matched to a gene: 4. CDR1 is LGHNA and CDR2 is YNFKEQ in the germline V gene. In nucleotides, the CDR3 is TGTGCCAGCAGCCGGGGACAGAAACAAGAGACCCAGTACTTC. Translating it yields CASSRGQKQETQYF.

There are a few counts of this clone. The chain couples TRBV23-1 to TRBJ1-2, with unresolved D. TRBV23-1 falls under the ORF class, with uncertain function. The CDR3 runs to 14 residues. Trimming pared 10 bases from V and 0 bases from J, leaving 15 bases between. The CDR3 DNA is TGCGCCATCCACGGCGGAGATCCTAACTATGGCTACACCTTC. It specifies CAIHGGDPNYGYTF.

This clone was picked up a small number of times. V and J are TRBV5-4 and TRBJ2-3; D not certain. The CDR3 spans 13 residues. Germline V gene sequence: CDR1 SGHNT, CDR2 YYREEE (reference sequence). Trimming took off 0 bases at V and 3 bases at J, with 5 bases between the two ends. CDR3 residues: CASSLDWTDTQYF. CDR3 bases: TGTGCCAGCAGCTTGGATTGGACAGATACGCAGTATTTT.

This clone was seen a handful of times. The chain joins TRBV29-1 to TRBJ1-5; D may be TRBD1 (6 bases). Trimming left V 4 bases short and J 0 bases short, with 13 bases between. Germline CDR1 reads SQVTM; CDR2 reads ANQGSEA. This CDR3 spans 15 amino acids. The CDR3 here is CSVALQGNSNQPQHF. CDR3 coding DNA: TGCAGCGTTGCCCTGCAGGGGAATAGCAATCAGCCCCAGCATTTT.

The rearrangement uses TRBV27 and TRBJ2-1, with 9 bases aligning to TRBD2. CDR1 MNHEY and CDR2 SMNVEV come from the germline V gene (reference sequence). Trimming took 4 bases from V and 0 from J; bases not matched to a gene: 7. This CDR3 region has 17 residues. As DNA, the CDR3 is TGTGCCAGCAGTTCCGTTCAGGGACTAGCCTCCTACAATGAGCAGTTCTTC. It yields the protein CASSSVQGLASYNEQFF.

This clone was observed a handful of times. The V call is TRBV6-5, the J call TRBJ1-1; the D is unclear. This CDR3 has 15 amino acids. Germline V CDR1 and CDR2: MNHEY, SVGAGI. V shed 2 bases and J shed 0 bases, with 10 bases lying between them. The CDR3 DNA is TGTGCCAGCAGTTACGGCTATCAGATGAACACTGAAGCTTTCTTT. It translates to CASSYGYQMNTEAFF.

This clone has only one observation. The chain couples TRBV5-6 to TRBJ1-2; 9 bases fit TRBD1. Germline CDR1 and CDR2: SGHDT and YYEEEE. V gave up 5 bases and J gave up 8 bases; unmatched junction bases: 13. CDR3 length: 15 residues. The CDR3 coding sequence is TGTGCCAGCAGTAATAACCCGACAGGGGGAAGAGGCTACACCTTC. It specifies CASSNNPTGGRGYTF.

This clone was recorded a few times. The V gene is TRBV9, the J gene TRBJ2-7; D unclear. Trimming took 3 bases from V and 0 from J, leaving 7 bases between them. The germline V gene has CDR1 SGDLS and CDR2 YYNGEE. The CDR3 is made up of 13 amino acids. This CDR3 reads CASSGPSSYEQYF. The CDR3 nucleotides read TGTGCCAGCAGCGGTCCTAGCTCCTACGAGCAGTACTTC.

This clone came up a few times. This sequence joins TRBV5-1 and TRBJ1-6; 8 bases fit TRBD1. V shed 0 bases, J shed 5 bases, and the junction held 1 base outside the gene matches. CDR1 is SGHRS, CDR2 YFSETQ, per germline. CDR3 length: 15 amino acids. This CDR3 is CASSLVGQDNSPLHF. CDR3 sequence (DNA): TGCGCCAGCAGCTTGGTGGGACAGGATAATTCACCCCTCCACTTT.

Concerning this clone: One junction end disagrees with the germline gene, perhaps due to a read error. The CDR3: CASSLGSNNYERYF. CDR3 DNA: TGTGCCAGCAGCTTAGGGTCGAACAATTACGAGCGGTACTTC. The chain links TRBV7-2 to TRBJ2-7; no definite D call. The CDR3 contains 14 residues. The germline gives CDR1 SGHTA, CDR2 FQGNSA.

This clone was found a few times. This chain uses TRBV18 with TRBJ2-7; TRBD2 matches at 7 bases. The ends lost 0 bases at V and 2 bases at J; junction bases unmatched: 4. CDR1 is KGHSH and CDR2 is LQKENI in the germline V gene. The CDR3 consists of 15 residues. The CDR3 sequence is CASSPPGLLAYEQYF. CDR3 nucleotides: TGTGCCAGCTCACCACCGGGACTACTCGCCTACGAGCAGTACTTC.

This clone was recorded a few times. The genes are TRBV25-1 and TRBJ1-2; D unresolved. V shed 3 bases and J shed 2 bases, with 19 bases lying between them. The germline gives CDR1 MGHDK, CDR2 SYGVNS. The CDR3 spans 17 residues. The CDR3 spells CASSDRRALRPNYGYTF. CDR3 DNA: TGTGCCAGCAGTGATCGCCGCGCGCTCAGGCCAAACTATGGCTACACCTTC.

This clone came up a few times. The gene calls are TRBV7-9 and TRBJ1-2, with 8 bases matching TRBD1. Losses at the gene ends were 7 bases for V and 2 bases for J; bases not matched to a gene: 6. CDR1 is SEHNR and CDR2 is FQNEAQ in the germline V gene (reference sequence). There are 14 residues in the CDR3. As DNA, the CDR3 is TGTGCCAGCAACCCAGGGGACAGGAACTATGGCTACACCTTC. Amino acids: CASNPGDRNYGYTF.

The V gene is TRBV10-3, the J gene TRBJ2-5; 9 nucleotides line up with TRBD2. The V segment lost 3 bases and the J segment 5 bases; nucleotides outside the gene matches: 7. This CDR3 comprises 15 residues. Germline V gene lookup returns CDR1 ENHRY and CDR2 SYGVKD. The CDR3 protein is CAISDGGGAVETQYF. In DNA, the CDR3 is TGTGCCATCAGTGATGGCGGGGGGGCGGTGGAGACCCAGTACTTC.

This chain links TRBV7-9 with TRBJ2-7; TRBD2 is a possible D gene (6 bases). Germline CDR1 SEHNR, CDR2 FQNEAQ (reference sequence). V lost 3 bases and J 7 bases, leaving 7 bases between the germline ends. The length of the CDR3 is 11 residues. CDR3: CASSFRGEQYF. DNA for the CDR3: TGTGCCAGCAGCTTCCGGGGGGAGCAGTACTTC. The variable domain in full, with the rest retrieved from reference TRBV7-9 and TRBJ2-7, is DTGVSQNPRHKITKRGQNVTFRCDPISEHNRLYWYRQTLGQGPEFLTYFQNEAQLEKSRLLSDRFSAERPKGSFSTLEIQRTEQGDSAMYLCASSFRGEQYFGPGTRLTVT.

This chain joins TRBV7-2 and TRBJ2-1; D is unresolved. V was clipped by 1 base and J by 10 bases, with 14 bases between them. CDR3 length: 14 amino acids. Germline CDR1 SGHTA, CDR2 FQGNSA. CDR3 DNA: TGTGCCAGCAGCTTAGAGGTTGCGGCGAGGGAGCAGTTCTTC. This gives the protein CASSLEVAAREQFF.

This clone showed up just a few times. J is TRBJ2-2 and V is TRBV4-1, with D perhaps matching TRBD2 (6 bases). Trimming took off 0 bases at V and 6 bases at J, with 14 bases between the two ends. The CDR3 extends over 16 amino acids. Germline values: CDR1 MGHRA, CDR2 YSYEKL. CDR3 sequence (DNA): TGCGCCAGCAGCCAAGAACCGGGAGCTAGACCCGGGGAGCTGTTTTTT. It yields the protein CASSQEPGARPGELFF.

This rearrangement joins TRBV9 to TRBJ2-1; a possible D gene is TRBD2 (6 bases). Trimming removed 0 bases from V and 7 bases from J, with 14 bases in between. Germline V lookup: CDR1 SGDLS, CDR2 YYNGEE. The CDR3 consists of 15 residues. The CDR3 region is CASSVVAYGGNEQFF. The CDR3 nucleotides are TGTGCCAGCAGCGTAGTTGCTTATGGGGGGAATGAGCAGTTCTTC.

A few counts support this clone. The rearrangement uses TRBV30 and TRBJ2-7; possibly TRBD1 or TRBD2 for D (5 bases each). Trimming cost V 3 bases and J 2 bases, with 8 bases left between them. The CDR3 has 12 amino acids. The germline gives CDR1 GTSNPN, CDR2 SVGIG (reference sequence). The CDR3 protein is CAWSRDAYEQYF. The DNA for the CDR3 is TGTGCCTGGAGCCGGGACGCCTACGAGCAGTACTTC.

At least ten counts were recorded for this clone. This sample includes further DNA sequences coding for the same CDR3. The V call is TRBV9, the J call TRBJ2-7; a possible D gene is TRBD2 (5 bases). Trimming cost V 4 bases and J 1 base, with 12 bases left between them. CDR1 and CDR2 (germline): SGDLS, YYNGEE. The CDR3 sequence is 14 residues long. In nucleotides, the CDR3 is TGTGCCAGCAGCCCCCAAACTAGTTCCTACGAGCAGTACTTC. Amino acids: CASSPQTSSYEQYF.

The chain is built from TRBV18 and TRBJ2-5, with a weak D call TRBD2 (5 bases). Looked up from germline, CDR1 is KGHSH and CDR2 is LQKENI. Trimming pared 3 bases from V and 5 bases from J, leaving 10 bases between. The CDR3 is 13 amino acids. The CDR3 DNA follows: TGTGCCAGCTCACCGAGGGTTGCGGAGACCCAGTACTTC. It codes for CASSPRVAETQYF.

The chain combines TRBV5-6 with TRBJ2-7, with D unresolved. Germline V gene lookup returns CDR1 SGHDT and CDR2 YYEEEE. The CDR3 runs to 14 residues. The V gene lost 0 bases and the J gene lost 3 bases, with 10 bases spanning the gap. The DNA for the CDR3 is TGTGCCAGCAGCTTGGCCACAGTATTCTACGAGCAGTACTTC. Translation gives CASSLATVFYEQYF.